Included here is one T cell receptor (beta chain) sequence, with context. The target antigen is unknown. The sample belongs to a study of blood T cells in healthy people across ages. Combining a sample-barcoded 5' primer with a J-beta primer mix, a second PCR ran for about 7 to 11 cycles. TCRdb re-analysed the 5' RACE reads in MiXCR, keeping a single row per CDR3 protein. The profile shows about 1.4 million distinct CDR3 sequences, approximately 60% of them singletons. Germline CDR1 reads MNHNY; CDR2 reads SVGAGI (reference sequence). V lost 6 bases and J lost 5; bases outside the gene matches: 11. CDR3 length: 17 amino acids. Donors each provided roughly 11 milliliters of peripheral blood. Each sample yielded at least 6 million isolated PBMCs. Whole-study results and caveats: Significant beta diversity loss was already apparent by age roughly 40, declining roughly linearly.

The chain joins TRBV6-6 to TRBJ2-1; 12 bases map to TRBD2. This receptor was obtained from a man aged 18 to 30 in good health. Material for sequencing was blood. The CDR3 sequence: CASSRSGLAGSHNEQFF. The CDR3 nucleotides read TGTGCCAGCAGCCGATCAGGACTAGCGGGATCCCACAATGAGCAGTTCTTC.